Described below is a single TCR beta chain sequence and its context. A few counts support this clone. Its antigen is currently not known. The sample holds no much larger clone one base away, and base qualities are not on file. Each donor gave one peripheral blood draw, averaging approximately 0.11 L, which was collected into heparinised tubes. Using a panel that included CD45RO, CCR7, CD25, CD127, CD95 and CD27, naive, central memory, regulatory and stem cell-like memory CD4+ T cells were sorted on a BD FACSAria II. Every sorted population had a purity above 95%. Right away, PBMCs were isolated by Lymphoprep density gradient centrifugation and were stained directly, with no culture step. So that batch effects would be minimized, each experiment stained and sorted samples in pairs, pairing one healthy donor with one patient. The data are from a study of beta chain features in type 1 diabetes (dated by TCRdb to between 2017 and 2018). Some background on the complete study: Patients and healthy donors did not differ in mean age, gender distribution, total cell number or subset yield. A total of approximately 110,000,000 sorted cells were examined across all samples, and a strong correlation was observed between cell number per subset and RNA yield. In the study, TCRB repertoires of sorted circulating CD4+ T cell subsets from recently diagnosed type 1 diabetes patients were compared with those of matched healthy donors. Regulatory and stem cell-like memory subsets were isolated from only 8 patients and roughly eight healthy donors, whereas naive and central memory subsets came from all 28 donors.

The CDR3 contains 15 residues, cysteine and phenylalanine counted. Solely the CDR3 DNA is kept, with 45 bases framed from the first base. For CDR1 and CDR2, the germline V gene lists MNHNS and SASEGT. V lost 2 bases and J lost 3 bases, and the count of bases not matched to a germline gene is 6. General findings and caveats noted by the study authors: Patients with type 1 diabetes made fewer insertions and deleted more nucleotides at VDJ recombination sites, implying thymic rearrangement abnormalities. HLA sub-analyses involved small numbers of individuals, so any influence of HLA type on TCRB rearrangement remained unresolved. The naive, central memory and regulatory TCRB repertoires appeared to resemble one another more closely among patients than among healthy donors. PCR may preferentially amplify shorter templates, but because patient and control samples were amplified and corrected together, any resulting skew would affect both groups equally. In all four CD4+ subsets, TCRB CDR3 length was moderately but significantly shorter in type 1 diabetes patients. Because cDNA rather than genomic DNA was sequenced, highly expressing activated cells could have been over-represented, although no difference in activation and CD3 levels was found between groups.

The entire amount of isolated RNA was reverse transcribed using the High Capacity cDNA Reverse Transcription Kit, so the sequenced TCRB transcripts were expressed ones. Naive, central memory and regulatory T cell samples underwent deep immunoSEQ sequencing, averaging about 3.57 million total reads per sample. Sorted cells were lysed in RLT buffer and RNA was extracted with DNase-treated RNeasy Micro or Mini kits, depending on cell number. Each cell subset was processed separately to prevent cross-contamination, with patient and healthy donor samples processed together. Using the immunoSEQ multiplex PCR, TCRB sequences were amplified from cDNA into 87-bp fragments spanning the CDR3 region. Sequencing of the amplicons was done on the Illumina HiSeq platform. Concerning the study's data processing: Synthetic template baselines were used to correct PCR bias computationally, reads within Hamming distance 2 were collapsed, and singletons that could not be merged were discarded. Reads were aligned to IMGT to assign V, D and J genes, CDR3 length, and insertions or deletions at six rearrangement sites. Clonotype counts were normalized to sorted cell number within each subset before computing true diversity and Gini coefficients with the tcR R package. The overlap coefficient, calculated on TCRB nucleotide sequences, was used to quantify repertoire sharing. Out-of-frame TCRB sequences from naive cells were analyzed to stand in for the pre-selection repertoire. TCRdb re-hosts the immuneACCESS table, in-frame sequences only. Its copies lack some clones; in the studies checked, an unresolved V gene accounts for under half of them, and the cause for the rest is not known. V, J and clone size are taken as reported in that table, and D and trimming were inferred from the DNA itself. The sample records hundreds of thousands of clones, around 9.6% of which are singletons. The top ten clonotypes cover 0.034% of the sample.

The sequence is built from TRBV6-1 and TRBJ1-2; TRBD1 fits 7 bases in the junction. Input material: naive CD4+ T cells from blood. Interpreted using the paper, the cell subset or site label stands for: true naive CD4+ T cells. The sequence was obtained from a woman under 30 in good health. CDR3 region: CASSEPGRGDYGYTF. The bases are TGTGCCAGCAGTGAACCAGGCAGGGGGGACTATGGCTACACCTTC.